This T cell receptor (beta chain) was recovered during a study of OX40 agonist ivuxolimab in advanced cancers. Overall study findings and caveats: Among the nonresponders, some also had low normalized T-cell clonal expansion. Compared with others, partial responders at 0.1-3.0 mg/kg displayed clonal expansion among the lowest.

CDR1 and CDR2 from the germline V gene are SGHTA and FQGNSA. This CDR3 region has 14 residues. V was pared by 2 bases and J by 7 bases, with 15 bases between. Generated by immunoSEQ multiplex PCR, the TCRdb table keeps only in-frame clones and is missing some. The table has under 100,000 clones, 90% to 95% seen once. For this clone: Its antigen is as yet unknown.

Sequencing was performed on CD4+ or CD8+ T cells sorted from blood, taken in a trial of the OX40 agonist ivuxolimab. This sequence joins TRBV7-2 and TRBJ2-7; D is unresolved. The source of this sequence is an adult with an advanced solid tumor such as melanoma, head and neck, liver or kidney cancer. The CDR3 DNA is TGTGCCAGCAGCTTATTGGGTTCCACCCGGGAGCAGTACTTC. Translating gives CASSLLGSTREQYF.